This T cell receptor (beta chain) was captured by sequencing in a study of T-cell reconstitution after alpha-beta-depleted transplantation in children. Whole-study results and caveats: About two months after transplant, alpha-beta T cells reportedly came from several hundred expanded graft clones.

Preparing the TCRbeta library involved the use of unique molecular identifiers. TCRdb processed the PCR reads anew with MiXCR; each CDR3 protein has one entry. The sample has 500,000 to 650,000 distinct CDR3 sequences; 13% are singletons. This clonotype was counted only a few times. The target antigen is unknown. Material: PBMCs, mostly from graft donor cells, obtained 360 days after TCRalphabeta/CD19-depleted stem cell transplant. This sequence originates from a male patient between 10 and 17 years old who had a stem cell transplant for acute myeloid leukemia, so the T cells may come from the graft donor.

The CDR3, as DNA: TGCAGTGCTAGAATCCGACCCCTCTACGAGCAGTACTTC. Translation: CSARIRPLYEQYF. The chain employs TRBV20-1 and TRBJ2-7, with unresolved D. Germline assignment: CDR1 DFQATT and CDR2 SNEGSKA (reference sequence). V was trimmed by 2 bases and J by 3 bases, leaving 11 bases between them. The CDR3 covers 13 residues.